This is a list of T cell receptor beta chains from one sample in a study of somatic mutations in cytotoxic T cells in rheumatoid arthritis. Profiled with immunoSEQ multiplex PCR; TCRdb holds only in-frame clones, not every one. Among 10,000 or so clones listed, 79% were seen once. Sequencing used CD8+ T cells sorted from blood. All receptors derive from an adult with rheumatoid arthritis. Each CDR3 is given with its conserved first and last residue.

TRBJ2-5 | 12 | TRBV19 | CAIIDRGETQYF
TRBJ1-4 | 16 | TRBV5-6 | CASSLGTGGANEKLFF
TRBJ2-2 | 16 | TRBV9 | CASSVAGGSETGELFF
TRBJ2-7 | 15 | TRBV6-1 | CASTENSGASYEQYF
TRBJ2-3 | 15 | TRBV4-3 | CASSPGTSGPPAQYF
TRBJ2-7 | 15 | TRBV7-8 | CASSFRGTSGNEQYF
TRBJ2-2 | 15 | TRBV6-6 | CASSKLAGGNGELFF
TRBJ2-7 | 16 | TRBV7-9 | CASSAPGGVSSYEQYF
TRBJ2-1 | 15 | TRBV5-8 | CASSLASGSYNEQFF
TRBJ2-7 | 16 | TRBV7-2 | CASSLGKGSLRYEQYF
TRBJ1-2 | 14 | TRBV10-2 | CASSEAGTNYGYTF
TRBJ2-1 | 14 | TRBV2 | CASRTRIGWNEQFF
TRBJ2-3 | 15 | TRBV7-2 | CASRKRLYYTDTQYF
TRBJ2-1 | 15 | TRBV16 | CASSQPLAGYNEQFF
TRBJ2-1 | 14 | TRBV29-1 | CSVDHSRRGNEQFF
TRBJ1-2 | 14 | TRBV28 | CASSFVTPLHGYTF
TRBJ2-1 | 18 | TRBV4-1 | CASSQVSGLASSYNEQFF
TRBJ2-1 | 14 | TRBV7-9 | CASSVDRGWNEQFF
TRBJ2-1 | 16 | TRBV5-1 | CASSLVGDGAWNEQFF
TRBJ1-5 | 15 | TRBV13 | CASSLGFGSNQPQHF
TRBJ2-3 | 14 | TRBV28 | CASSFLGPADTQYF
TRBJ1-1 | 13 | TRBV28 | CASRLSLNTEAFF
TRBJ2-1 | 17 | TRBV19 | CASSTWVLADSGNEQFF
TRBJ1-2 | 12 | TRBV27 | CASSETGGGYTF
TRBJ2-1 | 14 | TRBV7-9 | CARNSLDLGHEQFF
TRBJ2-1 | 16 | TRBV7-9 | CASSSKGLAGYNEQFF
TRBJ2-1 | 14 | TRBV27 | CASSFQRETYEQFF
TRBJ1-6 | 15 | TRBV2 | CASSGQTVADSPLHF
TRBJ2-3 | 15 | TRBV7-2 | CASSPDSGGTDTQYF
TRBJ1-5 | 12 | TRBV6-4 | CASSHEGQPQHF
TRBJ1-2 | 13 | TRBV30 | CAWRGTQPYGYTF
TRBJ2-5 | 15 | TRBV9 | CASSGLSGEVETQYF
TRBJ2-4 | 14 | TRBV29-1 | CSVEAGLAKNIQYF
TRBJ2-5 | 14 | TRBV4-1 | CASSQEGQQETQYF
TRBJ2-2 | 17 | TRBV10-2 | CASQTGFHLSLSGELFF
TRBJ2-3 | 12 | TRBV7-6 | CASSLSTDTQYF
TRBJ2-7 | 13 | TRBV9 | CASSDQLDHEQYF
TRBJ2-2 | 16 | TRBV5-1 | CASSAFRDQNTGELFF
TRBJ2-1 | 13 | TRBV27 | CASSPTTVNEQFF
TRBJ2-6 | 15 | TRBV28 | CASGTGGSGANVLTF
TRBJ2-3 | 11 | TRBV11-1 | CASTLGDTQYF
TRBJ1-1 | 14 | TRBV19 | CASSIIGGGTEAFF
TRBJ2-1 | 15 | TRBV6-5 | CASSYLGLAVDEQFF
TRBJ1-5 | 13 | TRBV5-6 | CASSFNSNQPQHF
TRBJ2-1 | 11 | TRBV7-9 | CASRWGNEQFF
TRBJ2-1 | 18 | TRBV7-2 | CASKRTSGIPSSYNEQFF
TRBJ2-1 | 16 | TRBV9 | CASSVEGGNSYNEQFF
TRBJ2-1 | 17 | TRBV15 | CATSLGTEHPTYNEQFF
TRBJ1-1 | 15 | TRBV7-2 | CASSLSLGLNTEAFF
TRBJ2-2 | 15 | TRBV19 | CASSYTDEGVGELFF
TRBJ1-2 | 16 | TRBV11-2 | CASSLDPRPEKYGYTF
TRBJ1-6 | 14 | TRBV9 | CASSARRYNSPLHF
TRBJ2-3 | 13 | TRBV29-1 | CSVDSGGVDTQYF
TRBJ2-2 | 19 | TRBV7-6 | CASSLIHTVRTSYVRELFF